This TCR beta chain stems from a study of shared clonotypes between healthy human individuals. Study details: A couple of female and three male donors aged 18 to 49 were enrolled.

Investigators spread the genomic DNA of each subset evenly over several immunoSEQ plates. Source study methods: Filtering was not the same, since immunoSEQ gave junction-only sequences without quality scores. Clones were read by immunoSEQ multiplex PCR, and TCRdb kept only the in-frame ones, dropping some. D and trimming were read from the DNA, whereas the V and J calls and clone size are those reported in that table. The sample consists of roughly 1 million clones, approximately 70% of them appearing once. The V and J ends lost 6 bases and 3 bases, in that order; junction bases with no gene match: 17. The CDR3 is made up of 18 amino acids. Germline values: CDR1 SGHVS, CDR2 FQNEAQ.

This sequence originates from a young man in good health. Material: memory CD4+ T cells sorted from blood. As to subset: CD45RA-negative fraction. J is TRBJ2-1 and V is TRBV7-8; 7 nucleotides line up with TRBD2. As DNA, the CDR3 is TGTGCCAGCAGTTGGCGGGAGAGGGGACGGGGACTCTACAATGAGCAGTTCTTC. It encodes CASSWRERGRGLYNEQFF.